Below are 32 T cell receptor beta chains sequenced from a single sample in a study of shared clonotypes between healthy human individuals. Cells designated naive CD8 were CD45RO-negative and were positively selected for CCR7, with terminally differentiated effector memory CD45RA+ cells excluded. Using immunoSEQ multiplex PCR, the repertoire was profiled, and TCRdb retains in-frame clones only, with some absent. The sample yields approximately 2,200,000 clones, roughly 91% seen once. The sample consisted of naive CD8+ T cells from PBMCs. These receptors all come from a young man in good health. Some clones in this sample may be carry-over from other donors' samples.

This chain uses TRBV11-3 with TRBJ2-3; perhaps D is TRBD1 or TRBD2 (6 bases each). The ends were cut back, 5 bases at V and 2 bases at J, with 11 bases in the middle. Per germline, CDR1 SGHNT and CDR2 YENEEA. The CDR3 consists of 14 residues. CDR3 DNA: TGTGCCAGCAGCCAGAGGGGGGCCACAGATACGCAGTATTTT. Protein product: CASSQRGATDTQYF.

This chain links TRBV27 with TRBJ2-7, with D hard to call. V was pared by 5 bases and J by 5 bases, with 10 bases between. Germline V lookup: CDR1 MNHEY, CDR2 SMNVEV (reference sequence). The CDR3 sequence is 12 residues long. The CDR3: CASSPRSNEQYF. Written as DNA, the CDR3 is TGTGCCAGCAGTCCCCGTTCCAACGAGCAGTACTTC.

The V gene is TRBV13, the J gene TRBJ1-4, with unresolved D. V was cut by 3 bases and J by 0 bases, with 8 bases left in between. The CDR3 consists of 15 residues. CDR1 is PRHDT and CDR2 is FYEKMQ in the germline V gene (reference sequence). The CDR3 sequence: CASSFSGATNEKLFF. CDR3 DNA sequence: TGTGCCAGCAGCTTTTCCGGTGCAACTAATGAAAAACTGTTTTTT.

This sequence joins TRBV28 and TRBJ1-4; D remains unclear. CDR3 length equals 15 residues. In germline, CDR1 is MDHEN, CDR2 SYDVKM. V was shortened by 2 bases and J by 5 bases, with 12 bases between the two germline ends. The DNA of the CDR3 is TGTGCCAGCAGTTTAGAAGGAGGAGGGAATGAAAAACTGTTTTTT. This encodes CASSLEGGGNEKLFF.

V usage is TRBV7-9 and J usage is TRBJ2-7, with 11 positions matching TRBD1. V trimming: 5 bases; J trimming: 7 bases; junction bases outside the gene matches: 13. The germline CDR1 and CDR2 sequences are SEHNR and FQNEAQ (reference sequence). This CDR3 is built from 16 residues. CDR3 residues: CASSPPAGTGGREQYF. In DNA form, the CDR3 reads TGTGCCAGCAGCCCCCCCGCTGGGACAGGGGGTCGAGAGCAGTACTTC.

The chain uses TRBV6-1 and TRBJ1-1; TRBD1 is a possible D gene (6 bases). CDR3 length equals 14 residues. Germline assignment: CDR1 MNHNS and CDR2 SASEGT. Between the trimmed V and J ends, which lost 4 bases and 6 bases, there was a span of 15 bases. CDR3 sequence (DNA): TGTGCCAGCAGTGTAGCCGACAGGTACGCTGAAGCTTTCTTT. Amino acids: CASSVADRYAEAFF.

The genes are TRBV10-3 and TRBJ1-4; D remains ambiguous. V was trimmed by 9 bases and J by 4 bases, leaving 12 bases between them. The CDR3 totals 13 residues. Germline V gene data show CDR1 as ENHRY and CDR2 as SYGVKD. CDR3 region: CAIRRGYNEKLFF. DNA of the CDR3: TGTGCCATAAGGAGAGGGTATAATGAAAAACTGTTTTTT.

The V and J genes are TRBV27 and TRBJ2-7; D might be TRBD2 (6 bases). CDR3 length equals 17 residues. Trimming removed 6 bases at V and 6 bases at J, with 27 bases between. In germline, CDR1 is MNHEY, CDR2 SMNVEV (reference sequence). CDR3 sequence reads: CASSPSREVGLVGEQYF. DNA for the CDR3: TGTGCCAGCAGCCCTTCTAGGGAGGTGGGTCTTGTGGGCGAGCAGTACTTC.

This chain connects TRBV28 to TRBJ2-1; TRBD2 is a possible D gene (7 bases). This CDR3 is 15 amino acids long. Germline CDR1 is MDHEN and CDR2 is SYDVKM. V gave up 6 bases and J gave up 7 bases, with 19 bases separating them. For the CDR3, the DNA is TGTGCCAGCAGCTCCCGAGGGGAGGGGGGGAATGAGCAGTTCTTC. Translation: CASSSRGEGGNEQFF.

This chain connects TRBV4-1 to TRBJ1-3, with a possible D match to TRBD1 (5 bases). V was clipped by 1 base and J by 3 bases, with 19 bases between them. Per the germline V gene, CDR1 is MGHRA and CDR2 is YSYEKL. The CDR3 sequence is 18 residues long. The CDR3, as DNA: TGCGCCAGCAGCCAAGTCACGGGACTTGGGGGGTTTGGAAACACCATATATTTT. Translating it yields CASSQVTGLGGFGNTIYF.

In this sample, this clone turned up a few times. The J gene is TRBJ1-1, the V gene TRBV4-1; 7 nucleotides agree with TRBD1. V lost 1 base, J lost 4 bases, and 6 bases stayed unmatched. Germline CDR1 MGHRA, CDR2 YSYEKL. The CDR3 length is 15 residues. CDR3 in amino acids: CASSQATGWATEAFF. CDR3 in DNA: TGCGCCAGCAGCCAAGCGACAGGGTGGGCCACTGAAGCTTTCTTT.

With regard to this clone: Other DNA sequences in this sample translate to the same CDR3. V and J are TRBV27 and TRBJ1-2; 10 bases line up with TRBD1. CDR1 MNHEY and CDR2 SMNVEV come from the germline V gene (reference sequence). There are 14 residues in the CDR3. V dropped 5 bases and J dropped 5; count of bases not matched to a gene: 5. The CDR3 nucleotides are TGTGCCAGCAGTCCGGGGACAGGGGTATATGGCTACACCTTC. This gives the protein CASSPGTGVYGYTF.

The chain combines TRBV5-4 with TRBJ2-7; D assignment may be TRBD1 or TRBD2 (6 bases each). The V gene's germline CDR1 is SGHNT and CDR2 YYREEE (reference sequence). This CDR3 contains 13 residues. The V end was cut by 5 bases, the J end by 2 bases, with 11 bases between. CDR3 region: CASSGGGTYEQYF. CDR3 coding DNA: TGTGCCAGCAGTGGGGGCGGGACCTACGAGCAGTACTTC.

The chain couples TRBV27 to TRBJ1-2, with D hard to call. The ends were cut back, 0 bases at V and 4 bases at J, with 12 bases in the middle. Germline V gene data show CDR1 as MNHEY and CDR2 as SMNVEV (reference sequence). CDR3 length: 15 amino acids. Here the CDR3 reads CASSLSAARVYGYTF. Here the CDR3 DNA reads TGTGCCAGCAGTTTATCGGCAGCCCGAGTCTATGGCTACACCTTC.

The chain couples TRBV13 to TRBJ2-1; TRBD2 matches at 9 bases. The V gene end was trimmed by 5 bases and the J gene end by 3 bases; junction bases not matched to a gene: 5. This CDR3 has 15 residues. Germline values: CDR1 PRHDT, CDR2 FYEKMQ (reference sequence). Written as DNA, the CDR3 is TGTGCCAGCAGCCCCCTTAGCGGGAGCTACAATGAGCAGTTCTTC. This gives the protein CASSPLSGSYNEQFF.

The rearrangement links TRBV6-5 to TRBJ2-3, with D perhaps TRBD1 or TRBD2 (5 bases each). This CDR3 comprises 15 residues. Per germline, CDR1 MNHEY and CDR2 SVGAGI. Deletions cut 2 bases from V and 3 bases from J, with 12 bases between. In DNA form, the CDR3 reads TGTGCCAGCAGTTACGAGGGGAGTTGGACAGATACGCAGTATTTT. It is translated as CASSYEGSWTDTQYF.

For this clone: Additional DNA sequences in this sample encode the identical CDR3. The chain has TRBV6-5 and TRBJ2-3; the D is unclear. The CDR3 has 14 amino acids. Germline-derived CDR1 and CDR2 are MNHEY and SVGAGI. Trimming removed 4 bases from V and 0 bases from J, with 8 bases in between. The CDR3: CASSSGSSTDTQYF. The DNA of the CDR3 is TGTGCCAGCAGTTCCGGATCAAGCACAGATACGCAGTATTTT.

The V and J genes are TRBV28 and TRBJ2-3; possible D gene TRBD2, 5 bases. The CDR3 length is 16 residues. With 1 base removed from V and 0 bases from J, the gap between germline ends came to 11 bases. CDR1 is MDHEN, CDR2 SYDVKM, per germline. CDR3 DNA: TGTGCCAGCAGTTTATTAATTTCGGGGAGCACAGATACGCAGTATTTT. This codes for CASSLLISGSTDTQYF.

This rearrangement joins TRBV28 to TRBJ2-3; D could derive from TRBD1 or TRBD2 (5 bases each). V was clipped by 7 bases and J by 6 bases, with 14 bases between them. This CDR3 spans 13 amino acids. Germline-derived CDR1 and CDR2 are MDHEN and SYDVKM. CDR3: CASKGTVEDTQYF. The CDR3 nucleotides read TGTGCCAGCAAGGGGACGGTGGAGGATACGCAGTATTTT.

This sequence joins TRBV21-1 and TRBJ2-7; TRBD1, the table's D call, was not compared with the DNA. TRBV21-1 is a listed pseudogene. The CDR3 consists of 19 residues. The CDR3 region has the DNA TGTGCCAGCAGCAAAGACGGTCGGTTGGCAGGGGCGAAAACCTACGAGCAGTACTTC. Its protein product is CASSKDGRLAGAKTYEQYF.

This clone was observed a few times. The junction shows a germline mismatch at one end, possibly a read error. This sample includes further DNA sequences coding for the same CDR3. CDR3 DNA sequence: TGTGCCAGCAGCCCTCCCTCCTTCGAGCAGTACTTC. Residues: CASSPPSFEQYF. The chain joins TRBV11-2 to TRBJ2-7, with unresolved D. The CDR3 is made up of 12 amino acids. Germline assignment: CDR1 SGHAT and CDR2 FQNNGV.

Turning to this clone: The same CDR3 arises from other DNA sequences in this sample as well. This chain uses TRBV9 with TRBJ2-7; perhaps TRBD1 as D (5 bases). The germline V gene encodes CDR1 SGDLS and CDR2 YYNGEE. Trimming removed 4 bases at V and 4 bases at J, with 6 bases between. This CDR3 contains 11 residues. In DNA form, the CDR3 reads TGTGCCAGCAGCCCAGGGTACGAGCAGTACTTC. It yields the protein CASSPGYEQYF. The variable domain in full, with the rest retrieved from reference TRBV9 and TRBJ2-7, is DSGVTQTPKHLITATGQRVTLRCSPRSGDLSVYWYQQSLDQGLQFLIQYYNGEERAKGNILERFSAQQFPDLHSELNLSSLELGDSALYFCASSPGYEQYFGPGTRLTVT.

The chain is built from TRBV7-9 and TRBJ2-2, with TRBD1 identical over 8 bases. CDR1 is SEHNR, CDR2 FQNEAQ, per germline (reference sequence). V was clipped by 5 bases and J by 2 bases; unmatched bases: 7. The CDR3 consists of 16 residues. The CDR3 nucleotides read TGTGCCAGCAGCGGCGACAGGGGCGTCAACACCGGGGAGCTGTTTTTT. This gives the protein CASSGDRGVNTGELFF.

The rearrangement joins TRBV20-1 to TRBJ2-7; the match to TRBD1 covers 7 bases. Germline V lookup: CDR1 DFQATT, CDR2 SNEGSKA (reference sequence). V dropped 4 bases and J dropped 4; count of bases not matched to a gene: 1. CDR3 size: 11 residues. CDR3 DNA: TGCAGTGCTAACAGGGGTTACGAGCAGTACTTC. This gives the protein CSANRGYEQYF.

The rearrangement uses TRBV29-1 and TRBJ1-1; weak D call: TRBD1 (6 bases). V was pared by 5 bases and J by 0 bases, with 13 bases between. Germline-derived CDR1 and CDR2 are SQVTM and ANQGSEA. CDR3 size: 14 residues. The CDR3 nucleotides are TGCAGCGTTAAACCCCGACAGGTGAACACTGAAGCTTTCTTT. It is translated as CSVKPRQVNTEAFF. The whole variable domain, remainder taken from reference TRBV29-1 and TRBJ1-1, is SAVISQKPSRDICQRGTSLTIQCQVDSQVTMMFWYRQQPGQSLTLIATANQGSEATYESGFVIDKFPISRPNLTFSTLTVSNMSPEDSSIYLCSVKPRQVNTEAFFGQGTRLTVV.

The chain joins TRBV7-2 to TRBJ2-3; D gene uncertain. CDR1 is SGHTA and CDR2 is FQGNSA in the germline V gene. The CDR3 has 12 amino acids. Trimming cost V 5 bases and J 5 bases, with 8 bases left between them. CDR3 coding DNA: TGTGCCAGCAGCCGAATAGTAGATACGCAGTATTTT. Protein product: CASSRIVDTQYF.

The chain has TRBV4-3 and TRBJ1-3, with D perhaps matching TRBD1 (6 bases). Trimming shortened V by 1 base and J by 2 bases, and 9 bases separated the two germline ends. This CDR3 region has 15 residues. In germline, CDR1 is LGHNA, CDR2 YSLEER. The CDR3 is CASSQGGTTGNTIYF. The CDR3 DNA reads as TGCGCCAGCAGCCAAGGAGGGACAACTGGAAACACCATATATTTT.

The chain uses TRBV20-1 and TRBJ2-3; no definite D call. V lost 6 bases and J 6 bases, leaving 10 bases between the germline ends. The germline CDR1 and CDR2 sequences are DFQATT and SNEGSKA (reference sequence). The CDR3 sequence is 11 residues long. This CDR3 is CSAPLLDTQYF. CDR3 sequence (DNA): TGCAGTGCCCCCCTCCTCGATACGCAGTATTTT.

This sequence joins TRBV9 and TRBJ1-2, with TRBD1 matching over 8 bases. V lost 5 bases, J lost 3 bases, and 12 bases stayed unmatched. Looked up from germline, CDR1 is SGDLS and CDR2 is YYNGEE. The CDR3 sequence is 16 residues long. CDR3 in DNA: TGTGCCAGCAGTCATAGCACAGACAGGGGTGACTATGGCTACACCTTC. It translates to CASSHSTDRGDYGYTF.

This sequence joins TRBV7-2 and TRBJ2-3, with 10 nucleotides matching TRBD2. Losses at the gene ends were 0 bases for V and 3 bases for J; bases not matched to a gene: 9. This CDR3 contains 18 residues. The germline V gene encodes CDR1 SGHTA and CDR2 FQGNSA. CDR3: CASSLAGPAGGGTDTQYF. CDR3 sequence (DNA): TGTGCCAGCAGCTTAGCGGGGCCAGCGGGAGGGGGGACAGATACGCAGTATTTT.

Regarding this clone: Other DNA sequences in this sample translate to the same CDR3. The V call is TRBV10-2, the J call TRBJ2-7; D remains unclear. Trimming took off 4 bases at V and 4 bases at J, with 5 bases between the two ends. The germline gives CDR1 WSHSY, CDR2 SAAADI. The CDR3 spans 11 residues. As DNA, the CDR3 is TGCGCCAGCAGTGGTGGATACGAGCAGTACTTC. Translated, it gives CASSGGYEQYF.

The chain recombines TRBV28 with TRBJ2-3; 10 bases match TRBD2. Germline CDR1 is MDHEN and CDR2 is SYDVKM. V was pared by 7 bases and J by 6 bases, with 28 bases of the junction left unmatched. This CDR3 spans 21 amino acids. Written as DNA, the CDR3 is TGTGCCAGCACCTCCCCACGGGGGGGTGAGAGCGGGAGGGTTCGCCGGGATACGCAGTATTTT. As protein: CASTSPRGGESGRVRRDTQYF.